Below, 20 T cell receptor beta chains from the same sample are listed, as sequenced in a study of blood T cell repertoires in COVID-19. The method was immunoSEQ multiplex PCR; TCRdb's version includes in-frame clones alone and lacks a portion of them. Among approximately 150,000 clones listed, roughly nine tenths were seen once. The specimen sequenced was peripheral blood. Source of these receptors: a woman aged 70-85 years with acute or convalescent COVID-19.

The chain recombines TRBV4-1 with TRBJ1-3; 7 bases align to TRBD1. With 4 bases clipped from V and 0 bases from J, the junction kept 15 bases outside the gene matches. The CDR3 has 19 amino acids. In germline, CDR1 is MGHRA, CDR2 YSYEKL. The CDR3 region is CASSLNEPRDSRSGNTIYF. Written as DNA, the CDR3 is TGCGCCAGCAGCCTAAACGAACCTAGGGACAGCCGCTCTGGAAACACCATATATTTT.

This clone showed up just a few times. CDR3 DNA: TGTGCCAGCAGTCACAGGGGGAACACTGAAGCTTTCTTT. Amino acids: CASSHRGNTEAFF. The chain uses TRBV27 and TRBJ1-1; 7 positions agree with TRBD1. This CDR3 has 13 amino acids. V trimming: 5 bases; J trimming: 1 base; junction bases outside the gene matches: 1. Germline loops: CDR1 MNHEY, CDR2 SMNVEV (reference sequence).

CDR3 coding DNA: TGCGCCAGCAGCTTGTTCGGGACTAGCGAAAACACCGGGGAGCTGTTTTTT. This gives the protein CASSLFGTSENTGELFF. V and J are TRBV5-1 and TRBJ2-2; 10 nucleotides line up with TRBD2. Germline CDR1 and CDR2: SGHRS and YFSETQ. The J segment lost 2 bases and the V segment lost 1 base, leaving 5 bases of the junction unmatched. This CDR3 comprises 17 residues.

V and J are TRBV10-1 and TRBJ2-7; D is perhaps TRBD2 (6 bases). CDR1 and CDR2 from the germline V gene are WNHNN and SYGVQD (reference sequence). CDR3 length: 18 residues. V was clipped by 0 bases and J by 5 bases, with 23 bases between them. The CDR3 here is CASSESMGLGGPRDEQYF. Here the CDR3 DNA reads TGCGCCAGCAGTGAGTCGATGGGACTTGGAGGGCCCCGGGACGAGCAGTACTTC.

This clone was picked up one time. V gene TRBV7-9 combines with J gene TRBJ1-6; TRBD1 matches 7 bases. The CDR3 is 16 amino acids. The V and J ends lost 0 bases and 8 bases, in that order; junction bases with no gene match: 7. Germline-derived CDR1 and CDR2 are SEHNR and FQNEAQ (reference sequence). This CDR3 reads CASSLAGGRGYSPLHF. For the CDR3, the DNA is TGTGCCAGCAGCTTAGCGGGTGGCAGGGGGTATTCACCCCTCCACTTT.

The chain links TRBV30 to TRBJ1-1; TRBD1 agrees at 8 bases. CDR1 and CDR2 (germline): GTSNPN, SVGIG (reference sequence). This CDR3 spans 14 amino acids. J lost 5 bases, V lost 3 bases, and 8 bases had no gene match. The CDR3 reads CAWRRTGMATEAFF. CDR3 coding DNA: TGTGCCTGGAGGAGGACAGGGATGGCGACTGAAGCTTTCTTT.

A few counts support this clone. The chain carries TRBV15 and TRBJ1-5; D possibly corresponds to TRBD1 (6 bases). Trimming removed 3 bases from V and 1 base from J, with 16 bases in between. Germline V gene data show CDR1 as LNHNV and CDR2 as YYDKDF (reference sequence). CDR3 length: 17 residues. For the CDR3, the DNA is TGTGCCACCAGCAGTATATTCGGTACAGGGAGCAATCAGCCCCAGCATTTT. This sequence encodes CATSSIFGTGSNQPQHF.

The genes are TRBV19 and TRBJ1-1; TRBD1 is a possible D gene (6 bases). CDR1 LNHDA and CDR2 SQIVND come from the germline V gene (reference sequence). The CDR3 is 15 residues long. V was shortened by 6 bases and J by 3 bases, with 17 bases between the two germline ends. In DNA form, the CDR3 reads TGTGCCAGTAGCCCGGTCCAGGGGAGGGACACTGAAGCTTTCTTT. Residues: CASSPVQGRDTEAFF.

The V call is TRBV28, the J call TRBJ1-2; D is perhaps TRBD1 (6 bases). This CDR3 region has 13 residues. From germline, CDR1 is MDHEN and CDR2 SYDVKM. V lost 2 bases and J lost 7, with 11 bases in between. The CDR3 DNA reads as TGTGCCAGCAGTTTACCCAACAGGGTTGGCTACACCTTC. Translation: CASSLPNRVGYTF.

V usage is TRBV30 and J usage is TRBJ1-1, with 7 nucleotides matching TRBD1. Per germline, CDR1 GTSNPN and CDR2 SVGIG (reference sequence). The CDR3 is 16 residues long. Trimming removed 3 bases from V and 3 bases from J; junction bases left unmatched: 13. In nucleotides, the CDR3 is TGTGCCTGGAGGAGGGGACTAGGCAGGGGGGACACTGAAGCTTTCTTT. Translating gives CAWRRGLGRGDTEAFF.

This clone has just a few counts. The chain links TRBV7-8 to TRBJ2-5; 16 positions agree with TRBD2. V shed 5 bases and J 5 bases; nucleotides not matched to a gene: 11. The CDR3 totals 18 residues. Germline lookup yields CDR1 SGHVS and CDR2 FQNEAQ. CDR3: CASSVTGTSGGAWETQYF. CDR3 coding DNA: TGTGCCAGCAGCGTTACGGGGACTAGCGGGGGGGCTTGGGAGACCCAGTACTTC. The entire variable domain, with the rest obtained from reference TRBV7-8 and TRBJ2-5, is as follows: GAGVSQSPRYKVAKRGQDVALRCDPISGHVSLFWYQQALGQGPEFLTYFQNEAQLDKSGLPSDRFFAERPEGSVSTLKIQRTQQEDSAVYLCASSVTGTSGGAWETQYFGPGTRLLVL.

The chain is built from TRBV4-2 and TRBJ2-7; D possibly corresponds to TRBD2 (6 bases). Germline-derived CDR1 and CDR2 are LGHNA and YNFKEQ. This CDR3 is built from 15 residues. Trimming stripped 0 bases from V and 8 bases from J, with 17 bases between. The CDR3 sequence is CASSQDWSGEGQQYF. The CDR3 bases are TGTGCCAGCAGCCAAGATTGGTCGGGAGAGGGCCAGCAGTACTTC.

This chain connects TRBV11-2 to TRBJ1-5; 8 positions agree with TRBD1. Germline CDR1 reads SGHAT; CDR2 reads FQNNGV. The CDR3 is 15 amino acids. Unmatched junction bases numbered 10, after V lost 5 bases and J lost 7 bases. The CDR3 DNA reads as TGTGCCAGCAGCCTAGGACAGGGAACGAGCCAGCCCCAGCATTTT. Translated, it gives CASSLGQGTSQPQHF.

The V and J genes are TRBV24-1 and TRBJ1-1; 8 bases agree with TRBD1. The germline gives CDR1 KGHDR, CDR2 SFDVKD. V lost 3 bases to trimming and J lost 11 bases; unmatched junction nucleotides: 7. CDR3 length: 13 residues. CDR3 amino acids: CATSDPRGQEAFF. CDR3 DNA: TGTGCCACCAGTGATCCCAGGGGGCAGGAGGCTTTCTTT.

CDR3 in DNA: TGTGCCAGTAGTATGTTGGCTTTGAACACTGAAGCTTTCTTT. This gives the protein CASSMLALNTEAFF. The V call is TRBV19, the J call TRBJ1-1; the D is unclear. This CDR3 is 14 amino acids long. CDR1 and CDR2 (germline): LNHDA, SQIVND (reference sequence). With 3 bases removed from V and 0 bases from J, the gap between germline ends came to 8 bases.

This chain uses TRBV5-5 with TRBJ1-6; possible D gene TRBD1, 6 bases. Germline CDR1 and CDR2: SGHKS and YYEKEE (reference sequence). The CDR3 covers 14 residues. The V gene lost 0 bases and the J gene lost 6 bases, with 7 bases spanning the gap. The CDR3 protein is CASSLDRVNSPLHF. In DNA form, the CDR3 reads TGTGCCAGCAGCTTGGACAGGGTTAATTCACCCCTCCACTTT.

V is TRBV11-2 and J is TRBJ1-5; D is possibly TRBD1 (5 bases). CDR1 SGHAT and CDR2 FQNNGV come from the germline V gene. Trimming stripped 2 bases from V and 4 bases from J, with 12 bases between. CDR3 length equals 15 residues. This CDR3 reads CASSLSRVWNQPQHF. The CDR3 nucleotides are TGTGCCAGCAGCTTAAGCAGGGTATGGAATCAGCCCCAGCATTTT.

The chain uses TRBV7-9 and TRBJ2-3; D unclear. Per germline, CDR1 SEHNR and CDR2 FQNEAQ (reference sequence). V lost 1 base and J 9 bases, leaving 8 bases between the germline ends. The CDR3 extends over 12 amino acids. The CDR3 DNA reads as TGTGCCAGCAGCTTAGATCCCCTCACGCAGTATTTT. Amino acids: CASSLDPLTQYF.

The chain is built from TRBV11-2 and TRBJ2-5; 8 bases fit TRBD1. Per germline, CDR1 SGHAT and CDR2 FQNNGV. CDR3 length equals 16 residues. J was trimmed by 7 bases and V by 2 bases; bases with no gene match: 12. The CDR3 is CASSLRGQGASGTQYF. The CDR3 coding sequence is TGTGCCAGCAGCTTAAGAGGGCAGGGGGCAAGCGGGACCCAGTACTTC. Combining the CDR3 with reference TRBV11-2 and TRBJ2-5 gives the whole variable domain EAGVAQSPRYKIIEKRQSVAFWCNPISGHATLYWYQQILGQGPKLLIQFQNNGVVDDSQLPKDRFSAERLKGVDSTLKIQPAKLEDSAVYLCASSLRGQGASGTQYFGPGTRLLVL.

The chain links TRBV3-1 (or the pseudogene TRBV3-2) to TRBJ1-1; possibly TRBD1 for D (5 bases). From germline, CDR1 is LGHDT and CDR2 YNNKEL (reference sequence). Trimming stripped 6 bases from V and 8 bases from J, with 16 bases between. The CDR3 covers 13 residues. The CDR3 here is CASRPRGGREAFF. The CDR3 DNA follows: TGTGCCAGCAGACCCCGGGGGGGGAGGGAAGCTTTCTTT.